This TCR beta chain was recorded in a study of blood T cell repertoires in COVID-19. Study-wide background: Samples representing acute and convalescent COVID-19 were sourced from the United States, Italy and Spain.

Methods used by the authors: Using reference gene primer amplification, nucleated cell counts were estimated. The assay was immunoSEQ multiplex PCR, and TCRdb's table has in-frame clones only and misses some. D and trimming were read from the DNA, whereas the V and J calls and clone size are those reported in that table. The profile covers fewer than 70,000 clones, with 85% to 90% appearing a single time and roughly 8.8% taken by the ten largest. Sequenced: peripheral blood. The origin of this receptor is a man in his fifties or sixties with active COVID-19.

CDR3 nucleotides: TGTGCCAGCAGCTCCCGACAGGGAGCGTCCTACAATGAGCAGTTCTTC. Translation: CASSSRQGASYNEQFF. The rearrangement joins TRBV7-8 to TRBJ2-1; the match to TRBD1 covers 7 bases. The CDR3 covers 16 residues. Germline V gene data show CDR1 as SGHVS and CDR2 as FQNEAQ. The V gene end was trimmed by 4 bases and the J gene end by 1 base; junction bases not matched to a gene: 7.